Listed below are T cell receptor beta chains from one sample, sequenced in a study of CD8 T cells in Susac syndrome. TCRdb re-called the immunoSEQ multiplex PCR reads with MiXCR, one entry per CDR3 protein. Of under 80,000 distinct CDR3 sequences listed, about 95% were seen once; the top ten hold under 0.5%. Sequenced material: CD8+ T cells from PBMCs. The receptors were gathered from a human donor with multiple sclerosis. Each CDR3 is given with its conserved first and last residue. The D gene is left open where the match is weak. Clone sizes are given selectively: once, few, many, or a class where the clone is expanded.

D	size	J	V	CDR3	DNA
.	.	TRBJ2-1	TRBV2	CASSVAINEQFF	TGTGCCAGCAGTGTAGCGATTAATGAGCAGTTCTTC
TRBD1	.	TRBJ1-1	TRBV5-6	CASSPTGLNTEAFF	TGTGCCAGCAGCCCGACAGGGCTGAACACTGAAGCTTTCTTT
TRBD1	once	TRBJ1-3	TRBV19	CASSWDSQRSGNTIYF	TGTGCCAGTAGTTGGGACAGCCAGCGCTCTGGAAACACCATATATTTT
.	.	TRBJ1-3	TRBV11-2	CASSFGRVRNTIYF	TGTGCCAGCAGCTTTGGCAGGGTCAGAAACACCATATATTTT
.	.	TRBJ2-7	TRBV19	CASSTRLPSSEQYF	TGTGCCAGTAGTACAAGACTACCCAGCTCCGAGCAGTACTTC
TRBD2	.	TRBJ2-5	TRBV6-5	CASSYSPDQSGRGQETQYF	TGTGCCAGCAGTTACTCGCCCGATCAAAGCGGGAGGGGGCAAGAGACCCAGTACTTC
TRBD1	.	TRBJ2-4	TRBV27	CASSTTGVDIQYF	TGTGCCAGCAGTACGACAGGGGTGGACATTCAGTACTTC
.	.	TRBJ1-1	TRBV29-1	CSVESGLNTEAFF	TGCAGCGTTGAATCAGGGTTGAACACTGAAGCTTTCTTT
.	.	TRBJ2-3	TRBV2	CASIFEGGYPPDTQYF	TGTGCCAGCATTTTTGAAGGCGGCTACCCCCCAGATACGCAGTATTTT
TRBD1	.	TRBJ1-5	TRBV12-3/TRBV12-4	CASSVQGVSNQPQHF	TGTGCCAGCAGCGTACAGGGGGTCAGCAATCAGCCCCAGCATTTT
.	.	TRBJ2-2	TRBV29-1	CSVDTSSTGELFF	TGCAGCGTCGACACTAGTAGCACCGGGGAGCTGTTTTTT
.	.	TRBJ1-4	TRBV5-1	CASSLEGGLRDEKLFF	TGCGCCAGCAGCTTGGAAGGGGGGTTACGAGATGAAAAACTGTTTTTT
.	once	TRBJ1-2	TRBV29-1	CSVEGAWRSNYGYTF	TGCAGCGTTGAAGGGGCCTGGAGGTCTAACTATGGCTACACCTTC
TRBD1	once	TRBJ1-2	TRBV29-1	CSVGGGQVYGYTF	TGCAGCGTCGGGGGGGGACAGGTCTATGGCTACACCTTC
.	.	TRBJ2-1	TRBV15	CATSRVRSSYNEQFF	TGTGCCACCAGCAGAGTCAGGAGCTCCTACAATGAGCAGTTCTTC
TRBD1	.	TRBJ1-2	TRBV4-1	CASSQRKGDREGDGYTF	TGCGCCAGCAGCCAACGAAAGGGGGACAGGGAAGGTGATGGCTACACCTTC
.	.	TRBJ2-2	TRBV12-3/TRBV12-4	CGSRNYTGELFF	TGTGGTAGTCGGAACTACACCGGGGAGCTGTTTTTT
.	.	TRBJ1-2	TRBV29-1	CSAPRWIGGGYTF	TGCAGCGCACCCCGGTGGATTGGGGGTGGCTACACCTTC
.	.	TRBJ2-5	TRBV12-3/TRBV12-4	CASSLVFRVQETQYF	TGTGCCAGCAGTTTAGTTTTCAGGGTCCAAGAGACCCAGTACTTC
.	.	TRBJ2-3	TRBV6-5	CASSYPGGVGTDTQYF	TGTGCCAGCAGTTACCCCGGGGGTGTGGGCACAGATACGCAGTATTTT
.	.	TRBJ2-7	TRBV9	CASSVGDEQYF	TGTGCCAGCAGCGTAGGCGACGAGCAGTACTTC
TRBD2	.	TRBJ2-1	TRBV4-2	CASSQDGGGVLAGVRNEQFF	TGTGCCAGCAGCCAAGACGGAGGGGGAGTACTAGCGGGAGTCCGGAATGAGCAGTTCTTC